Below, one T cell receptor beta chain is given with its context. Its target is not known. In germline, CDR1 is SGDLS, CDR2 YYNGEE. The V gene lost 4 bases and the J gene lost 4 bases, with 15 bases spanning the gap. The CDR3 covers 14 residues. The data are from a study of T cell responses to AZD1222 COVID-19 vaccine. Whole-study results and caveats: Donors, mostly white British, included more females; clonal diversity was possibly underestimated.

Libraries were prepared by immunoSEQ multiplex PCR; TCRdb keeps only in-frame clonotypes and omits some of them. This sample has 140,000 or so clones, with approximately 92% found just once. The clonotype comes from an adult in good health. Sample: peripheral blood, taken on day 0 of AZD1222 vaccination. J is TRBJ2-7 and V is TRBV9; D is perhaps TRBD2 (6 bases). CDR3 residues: CASSTQGLPYEQYF. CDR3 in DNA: TGTGCCAGCAGCACCCAAGGACTACCATACGAGCAGTACTTC.